This T cell receptor beta chain stems from a study of T-cell memory formation after mild COVID-19. Overall study findings and caveats: There was a balanced CD4/CD8 profile in clones contracting day 15 to 85, and later expanders leaned CD4+.

The germline CDR1 and CDR2 sequences are SEHNR and FQNEAQ (reference sequence). This CDR3 has 14 residues. V dropped 5 bases and J dropped 3 bases, with 11 bases sitting between them. This clonotype was counted only a few times. Its antigen is not known. A 5'RACE reaction primed in the constant segment made cDNA libraries of TCR alpha and TCR beta, and these carried sample barcodes and UMIs. TCRdb re-called the 5' RACE reads with MiXCR, one entry per CDR3 protein. The data contain some 340,000 distinct CDR3 sequences, around 13% of them singletons. This TCR came from a man aged 18 to 30 who had mild COVID-19 (a few samples of this study predate the infection). Cell type and time point are not known. The sample taken for sequencing was PBMCs or a T cell subset sorted from them (not recorded which). This chain uses TRBV7-9 with TRBJ1-5; a weak D match, TRBD1 (5 bases). CDR3 nucleotides: TGTGCCAGCAGCAACCCGGGGGACAATCAGCCCCAGCATTTT. This gives the protein CASSNPGDNQPQHF. Complete variable domain (other parts from reference TRBV7-9 and TRBJ1-5): DTGVSQNPRHKITKRGQNVTFRCDPISEHNRLYWYRQTLGQGPEFLTYFQNEAQLEKSRLLSDRFSAERPKGSFSTLEIQRTEQGDSAMYLCASSNPGDNQPQHFGDGTRLSIL.